These 31 T cell receptor beta chains share one sample of origin, sequenced in a study of T cells after yellow fever vaccination (dated by TCRdb to about 2019). Receptor amplification or capture employed 5' RACE. Sequencing relied on an Illumina HiSeq 2500. TCRdb passed the public sequencing reads through fastp at Q25 and MiXCR, retaining productive beta sequences. Rows with one shared CDR3 protein collapse into an entry with the most common genes and DNA. This sample has about 330,000 distinct CDR3 sequences in its table, and around 8.1% of those were observed once. Around 17% of the sample rests with the top ten. The sample's treatment or condition label, in plain terms: live attenuated yellow fever vaccine strain. The specimen comprised PBMCs, sampled roughly 45 days after the first yellow fever vaccination. The receptor source for this set is a young man who received the YFV17D yellow fever vaccine.

The rearrangement joins TRBV12-3 or TRBV12-4 to TRBJ2-5, with TRBD2 as a possible D gene (7 bases). CDR3 length equals 15 residues. V was trimmed by 5 bases and J by 5 bases, leaving 18 bases between them. CDR3 sequence reads: CASSPSGAGAETQYF. DNA of the CDR3: TGTGCCAGCAGTCCCTCCGGGGCGGGGGCTGAGACCCAGTACTTC.

The CDR3 bases are TGTGCCAGCAGTCATGACAGGGTGTCGAACACTGAAGCTTTCTTT. This translates into CASSHDRVSNTEAFF. This chain joins TRBV27 and TRBJ1-1; 7 bases align to TRBD1. The V segment lost 5 bases and the J segment 1 base; nucleotides outside the gene matches: 7. This CDR3 is built from 15 residues. Germline CDR1 is MNHEY and CDR2 is SMNVEV (reference sequence).

The chain couples TRBV7-9 to TRBJ2-5; 7 bases align to TRBD1. The V gene end was trimmed by 5 bases and the J gene end by 3 bases; junction bases not matched to a gene: 6. The CDR3 extends over 14 amino acids. Germline V gene sequence: CDR1 SEHNR, CDR2 FQNEAQ (reference sequence). Here the CDR3 reads CASSLDREKETQYF. The DNA for the CDR3 is TGTGCCAGCAGCCTCGACAGGGAGAAAGAGACCCAGTACTTC.

The chain employs TRBV6-1 and TRBJ2-2, with D hard to call. V lost 0 bases, J lost 7 bases, and 12 bases lay in between. The CDR3 has 15 amino acids. Germline-derived CDR1 and CDR2 are MNHNS and SASEGT. CDR3 in DNA: TGTGCCAGCAGTGAAGCGCAATCATTCTACGGGGAGCTGTTTTTT. Its translation: CASSEAQSFYGELFF.

This chain links TRBV6-4 with TRBJ1-1; TRBD1 is a possible D gene (6 bases). CDR1 MRHNA and CDR2 SNTAGT come from the germline V gene. Trimming cost V 8 bases and J 5 bases, with 18 bases left between them. The CDR3 spans 14 residues. In nucleotides, the CDR3 is TGTGCCAGCTCGCAATCGACAGGAGGAACTGAAGCTTTCTTT. This sequence encodes CASSQSTGGTEAFF.

This chain joins TRBV5-6 and TRBJ1-2, with D perhaps matching TRBD1 (5 bases). The length of the CDR3 is 14 residues. V lost 6 bases, J lost 5 bases, and 17 bases lay in between. Germline V gene sequence: CDR1 SGHDT, CDR2 YYEEEE. CDR3 residues: CASTTGTVTYGYTF. The DNA of the CDR3 is TGTGCCAGCACCACCGGGACGGTGACTTATGGCTACACCTTC.

Ten or more counts support this clonotype. The genes are TRBV5-1 and TRBJ2-1, with TRBD2 as a possible D gene (6 bases). Between the trimmed V and J ends, which lost 1 base and 3 bases, there was a span of 14 bases. Looked up from germline, CDR1 is SGHRS and CDR2 is YFSETQ. The CDR3 has 16 amino acids. DNA of the CDR3: TGCGCCAGCAGCTTGTTCCCCCGGGGGAACTACAATGAGCAGTTCTTC. Protein sequence: CASSLFPRGNYNEQFF.

The chain is built from TRBV6-1 and TRBJ1-2; the match to TRBD1 covers 7 bases. Germline loops: CDR1 MNHNS, CDR2 SASEGT. The V and J ends lost 6 bases and 6 bases, in that order; junction bases with no gene match: 7. The CDR3 has 13 residues. DNA for the CDR3: TGTGCCAGCAGAGTGACAGGGAGGAATGGCTACACCTTC. It encodes CASRVTGRNGYTF.

The rearrangement links TRBV5-4 to TRBJ2-1; a weak D match, TRBD1 (5 bases). Germline V lookup: CDR1 SGHNT, CDR2 YYREEE (reference sequence). V lost 0 bases and J 6 bases, leaving 16 bases between the germline ends. The CDR3 totals 16 residues. CDR3 nucleotide sequence: TGTGCCAGCAGCTTGGATGGGGCAGGGAATATCAATGAGCAGTTCTTC. Its translation is CASSLDGAGNINEQFF.

This chain joins TRBV14 and TRBJ1-5; the D gene is possibly TRBD1 (6 bases). Trimming left V 1 base short and J 5 bases short, with 12 bases between. Germline CDR1 SGHDN, CDR2 FVKESK. The CDR3 runs to 15 residues. The CDR3 loop reads CASSQGGRGYQPQHF. CDR3 nucleotide sequence: TGTGCCAGCAGCCAAGGGGGGCGAGGTTATCAGCCCCAGCATTTT.

The chain combines TRBV6-2 or TRBV6-3 with TRBJ2-3; no clear D. Germline CDR1 reads MNHEY; CDR2 reads SVGEGT. CDR3 length: 14 amino acids. The germline V and J ends were trimmed by 2 bases and 0 bases, with 6 bases remaining between them. CDR3 DNA sequence: TGTGCCAGCAGTTACATCCGGAGCACAGATACGCAGTATTTT. This translates into CASSYIRSTDTQYF.

Only a few counts were recorded for this clonotype. The chain recombines TRBV5-1 with TRBJ2-5; D may match TRBD1 or TRBD2 (5 bases each). CDR1 and CDR2 (germline): SGHRS, YFSETQ. The length of the CDR3 is 17 residues. V was shortened by 4 bases and J by 5 bases, with 24 bases between the two germline ends. This CDR3 is CASSPYWGQREAETQYF. The CDR3 DNA reads TGCGCCAGCAGCCCGTACTGGGGCCAGAGGGAAGCGGAGACCCAGTACTTC. Filled out from reference TRBV5-1 and TRBJ2-5, the complete variable domain reads KAGVTQTPRYLIKTRGQQVTLSCSPISGHRSVSWYQQTPGQGLQFLFEYFSETQRNKGNFPGRFSGRQFSNSRSEMNVSTLELGDSALYLCASSPYWGQREAETQYFGPGTRLLVL.

The sample holds a few counts of this clonotype. This chain connects TRBV12-3 or TRBV12-4 to TRBJ2-5; either TRBD1 or TRBD2 may fit D (5 bases each). CDR3 size: 13 residues. Trimming cost V 5 bases and J 3 bases, with 10 bases left between them. CDR3 in DNA: TGTGCCAGCAGTATTGGGACGGAAGAGACCCAGTACTTC. It translates to CASSIGTEETQYF.

This sequence joins TRBV6-5 and TRBJ2-7; 12 bases align to TRBD2. The V gene end was trimmed by 5 bases and the J gene end by 2 bases; junction bases not matched to a gene: 1. The CDR3 covers 14 residues. CDR1 and CDR2 (germline): MNHEY, SVGAGI. The CDR3 DNA follows: TGTGCCAGCAGTACTAGCGGGGGGACCTACGAGCAGTACTTC. Translated, it gives CASSTSGGTYEQYF.

In its sample, this clonotype was seen a few times. This chain uses TRBV30 with TRBJ1-4; no reliable D call. V was pared by 5 bases and J by 5 bases, with 6 bases between. The CDR3 spans 11 residues. The germline V gene encodes CDR1 GTSNPN and CDR2 SVGIG (reference sequence). CDR3 bases: TGTGCCTGGGGGAAAAATGAAAAACTGTTTTTT. Translated, it gives CAWGKNEKLFF.

This clonotype was seen a few times. The gene calls are TRBV15 and TRBJ2-3; D remains ambiguous. The ends were cut back, 1 base at V and 1 base at J, with 9 bases in the middle. CDR3 length: 15 residues. Germline CDR1 is LNHNV and CDR2 is YYDKDF (reference sequence). The CDR3 here is CATSRVRERTDTQYF. CDR3 DNA sequence: TGTGCCACCAGCAGAGTGCGAGAGCGCACAGATACGCAGTATTTT.

This clonotype was seen ten or more times. The V gene is TRBV5-4, the J gene TRBJ1-2; no definite D call. V gave up 4 bases and J gave up 6 bases, with 10 bases separating them. Germline V gives CDR1 SGHNT, CDR2 YYREEE (reference sequence). This CDR3 contains 12 residues. CDR3: CASSLGRDGYTF. In nucleotides, the CDR3 is TGTGCCAGCAGCCTGGGCCGGGATGGCTACACCTTC.

This clonotype was recorded a few times. The chain combines TRBV12-3 or TRBV12-4 with TRBJ2-7; either TRBD1 or TRBD2 may fit D (5 bases each). The CDR3 loop spans 15 amino acids. V lost 5 bases to trimming and J lost 5 bases, with 19 bases between them. CDR3 in amino acids: CASSGAGGTGDEQYF. CDR3 coding DNA: TGTGCCAGCAGTGGGGCCGGAGGTACAGGAGACGAGCAGTACTTC.

V gene TRBV19 combines with J gene TRBJ2-7, with 10 bases aligning to TRBD2. This CDR3 is 15 amino acids long. J lost 2 bases, V lost 6 bases, and 7 bases had no gene match. Germline loops: CDR1 LNHDA, CDR2 SQIVND (reference sequence). CDR3 region: CASSPGAGGPYEQYF. The CDR3 DNA follows: TGTGCCAGTAGCCCCGGAGCGGGGGGGCCCTACGAGCAGTACTTC. Filled out from reference TRBV19 and TRBJ2-7, the complete variable domain reads DGGITQSPKYLFRKEGQNVTLSCEQNLNHDAMYWYRQDPGQGLRLIYYSQIVNDFQKGDIAEGYSVSREKKESFPLTVTSAQKNPTAFYLCASSPGAGGPYEQYFGPGTRLTVT.

In this sample, this clonotype turned up many times. This chain uses TRBV10-3 with TRBJ2-1; 7 nucleotides align to TRBD1. Unmatched junction bases numbered 3, after V lost 3 bases and J lost 4 bases. The CDR3 has 14 amino acids. Looked up from germline, CDR1 is ENHRY and CDR2 is SYGVKD. The CDR3 DNA follows: TGTGCCATCAGTGACGACAGGGAATACAATGAGCAGTTCTTC. This translates into CAISDDREYNEQFF.

This clonotype occurred a few times. The chain combines TRBV12-3 or TRBV12-4 with TRBJ2-2, with 7 bases aligning to TRBD1. This CDR3 is built from 12 residues. V lost 8 bases and J lost 7; bases outside the gene matches: 4. The CDR3 sequence is CASCTGDGELFF. The DNA of the CDR3 is TGTGCCAGCTGTACAGGGGACGGGGAGCTGTTTTTT.

Comment on this clonotype: This sequence may be a read error, since a much larger clone differs from it by one base. The chain links TRBV5-1 to TRBJ1-1; D call uncertain. Trimming cost V 4 bases and J 5 bases, with 18 bases left between them. CDR3 size: 15 residues. CDR1 SGHRS and CDR2 YFSETQ come from the germline V gene. CDR3 nucleotides: TGCGCCAGCAGCCCGGGGTCCCATGGATGGACTGAAGCTTTCTTT. Its translation: CASSPGSHGWTEAFF. The full variable domain, with the rest looked up from reference TRBV5-1 and TRBJ1-1, is KAGVTQTPRYLIKTRGQQVTLSCSPISGHRSVSWYQQTPGQGLQFLFEYFSETQRNKGNFPGRFSGRQFSNSRSEMNVSTLELGDSALYLCASSPGSHGWTEAFFGQGTRLTVV.

This chain links TRBV7-3 with TRBJ2-5, with D possibly TRBD2 on 6 matching bases. The CDR3 is made up of 14 amino acids. V was shortened by 5 bases and J by 2 bases, with 12 bases between the two germline ends. Germline V gives CDR1 SGHTA, CDR2 FQGTGA. The CDR3 DNA reads TGTGCCAGCAGCGACTCTGGGGGGCAAGAGACCCAGTACTTC. Amino acids: CASSDSGGQETQYF.

The chain couples TRBV4-1 to TRBJ1-1; D may be TRBD1 (6 bases). There are 16 residues in the CDR3. The germline V and J ends were trimmed by 5 bases and 4 bases, with 20 bases remaining between them. Germline CDR1 MGHRA, CDR2 YSYEKL. The CDR3: CASSKRYRDYSTEAFF. CDR3 DNA sequence: TGCGCCAGCAGCAAACGCTACAGGGATTATTCCACTGAAGCTTTCTTT.

A note on this clonotype: An end of the junction differs from the germline gene, which may be a read error. This chain connects TRBV15 to TRBJ1-1, with D tentatively TRBD1 (6 bases). The CDR3 spans 13 residues. Germline CDR1 LNHNV, CDR2 YYDKDF (reference sequence). CDR3 in amino acids: CATSFSGGRVHHF. The CDR3 DNA sequence: TGTGCCACCAGCTTCTCCGGGGGCCGCGTTCACCACTTT.

This clonotype has more than one count but fewer than ten. The chain couples TRBV20-1 to TRBJ1-6; possibly TRBD1 for D (5 bases). The germline V and J ends were trimmed by 5 bases and 7 bases, with 15 bases remaining between them. This CDR3 is built from 14 residues. CDR1 is DFQATT and CDR2 is SNEGSKA in the germline V gene (reference sequence). CDR3 region: CSAPRDHGNSPLHF. Here the CDR3 DNA reads TGCAGTGCTCCTCGGGACCACGGGAATTCACCCCTCCACTTT.

This clonotype was counted at least ten times. This chain connects TRBV5-1 to TRBJ1-6; weak D call: TRBD1 (5 bases). The V end lost 0 bases, the J end lost 8 bases, and 9 bases lay between the germline ends. Germline CDR1 and CDR2: SGHRS and YFSETQ. The CDR3 extends over 14 amino acids. DNA for the CDR3: TGCGCCAGCAGCTTGGGCGACAGCGATTCACCCCTCCACTTT. Encoded protein: CASSLGDSDSPLHF.

This rearrangement joins TRBV29-1 to TRBJ2-3; D perhaps matches TRBD1 (5 bases). The V end lost 4 bases, the J end lost 4 bases, and 15 bases lay between the germline ends. Germline V gives CDR1 SQVTM, CDR2 ANQGSEA. The CDR3 has 14 amino acids. The CDR3 bases are TGCAGCGTTGGGTACACCCAAGGGGCAGATACGCAGTATTTT. Protein: CSVGYTQGADTQYF.

V is TRBV4-3 and J is TRBJ1-2; D is ambiguous. Trimming took off 0 bases at V and 2 bases at J, with 7 bases between the two ends. Germline assignment: CDR1 LGHNA and CDR2 YSLEER. The CDR3 is 14 amino acids. CDR3: CASSQDRENYGYTF. DNA of the CDR3: TGCGCCAGCAGCCAAGACCGAGAGAACTATGGCTACACCTTC.

V usage is TRBV7-2 and J usage is TRBJ2-4, with a tentative D call TRBD1 (5 bases). Per germline, CDR1 SGHTA and CDR2 FQGNSA. The germline V and J ends were trimmed by 1 base and 8 bases, with 15 bases remaining between them. CDR3 size: 15 residues. CDR3 in DNA: TGTGCCAGCAGCTTAGTCTTAGGGGTTTGGGACATTCAGTACTTC. It specifies CASSLVLGVWDIQYF.

This clonotype has just a few counts. This chain connects TRBV15 to TRBJ2-7; perhaps TRBD2 as D (6 bases). Trimming removed 3 bases from V and 2 bases from J, with 14 bases in between. Germline CDR1 reads LNHNV; CDR2 reads YYDKDF (reference sequence). The CDR3 sequence is 15 residues long. The CDR3 DNA sequence: TGTGCCACCAGCAGCGGTACCGGGAGAGCCTACGAGCAGTACGTC. It is translated as CATSSGTGRAYEQYV.